Below, 30 T cell receptor beta chains from the same sample are listed, as sequenced in a study of vaccination and CD4 T cells after COVID-19. Sequencing of cultured CD4+ T cell DNA used the Oncomine TCR Beta short-read assay. TCRdb reprocessed the PCR reads with MiXCR, giving one entry per CDR3 protein. This sample has some 10,000 distinct CDR3 sequences, with roughly 50% found just once. No antigen has been assigned to these receptors. The treatment is: approximately nine-day PBMC culture with coronavirus spike peptide pools or control peptides (ViraFEST assay). Sequencing input: CD4+ T cells from blood, cultured in vitro. These TCRs come from a human donor who had recovered from COVID-19.

V and J are TRBV11-2 and TRBJ2-3; no clear D. CDR3 size: 15 residues. Germline CDR1 and CDR2: SGHAT and FQNNGV. Trimming removed 3 bases at V and 3 bases at J, with 13 bases between. The CDR3 reads CASSFRTKPTDTQYF. As DNA, the CDR3 is TGTGCCAGCAGCTTCAGGACCAAGCCGACAGATACGCAGTATTTT.

V and J are TRBV27 and TRBJ2-6; no clear D. This CDR3 region has 16 residues. Germline V gene lookup returns CDR1 MNHEY and CDR2 SMNVEV (reference sequence). The V end was cut by 9 bases, the J end by 4 bases, with 19 bases between. CDR3 region: CASRTGPRSGANVLTF. The CDR3, as DNA: TGTGCCAGTCGGACGGGCCCCAGGTCCGGGGCCAACGTCCTGACTTTC.

This clonotype was seen more than once but under ten times. This sequence joins TRBV7-8 and TRBJ1-2; the D gene is possibly TRBD1 (6 bases). CDR3 length equals 13 residues. Germline V gene lookup returns CDR1 SGHVS and CDR2 FQNEAQ. Trimming cost V 1 base and J 13 bases, with 16 bases left between them. Here the CDR3 reads CASSLEGGRSPTF. As DNA, the CDR3 is TGTGCCAGCAGCTTAGAGGGGGGCCGCTCCCCCACCTTC.

The chain links TRBV2 to TRBJ1-2; D is possibly TRBD1 (6 bases). The CDR3 is made up of 12 amino acids. Trimming pared 8 bases from V and 8 bases from J, leaving 15 bases between. Germline CDR1 and CDR2: SNHLY and FYNNEI. The CDR3: CASRGEGGGYTF. The CDR3 nucleotides read TGTGCCAGCCGCGGAGAAGGGGGGGGCTACACCTTC.

V gene TRBV15 combines with J gene TRBJ1-3; no clear D gene. V lost 0 bases to trimming and J lost 4 bases, with 10 bases between them. CDR1 is LNHNV, CDR2 YYDKDF, per germline (reference sequence). This CDR3 spans 15 amino acids. This CDR3 reads CATSRDLREGNTIYF. CDR3 bases: TGTGCCACCAGCAGAGATCTTAGGGAAGGAAACACCATATATTTT. Filled out from reference TRBV15 and TRBJ1-3, the complete variable domain reads DAMVIQNPRYQVTQFGKPVTLSCSQTLNHNVMYWYQQKSSQAPKLLFHYYDKDFNNEADTPDNFQSRRPNTSFCFLDIRSPGLGDTAMYLCATSRDLREGNTIYFGEGSWLTVV.

The table lists this clonotype with a count of one. The J gene is TRBJ1-2, the V gene TRBV11-3; TRBD1 matches at 8 bases. The CDR3 contains 15 residues. Germline CDR1 is SGHNT and CDR2 is YENEEA. Trimming removed 1 base from V and 6 bases from J; junction bases left unmatched: 7. The CDR3 protein is CASSLGQGARDGYTF. The CDR3 DNA follows: TGTGCCAGCAGCTTAGGGCAGGGGGCGCGAGATGGCTACACCTTC.

A single count supports this clonotype. The V and J genes are TRBV28 and TRBJ1-5; D is perhaps TRBD1 (6 bases). The CDR3 length is 14 residues. The germline V gene has CDR1 MDHEN and CDR2 SYDVKM. Trimming stripped 6 bases from V and 3 bases from J, with 12 bases between. As DNA, the CDR3 is TGTGCCAGCAGATCGGGGGGCATCAATCAGCCCCAGCATTTT. Its translation: CASRSGGINQPQHF.

The chain couples TRBV5-4 to TRBJ1-5, with D hard to call. CDR1 is SGHNT, CDR2 YYREEE, per germline (reference sequence). V gave up 2 bases and J gave up 0 bases, with 6 bases separating them. CDR3 length: 14 amino acids. The CDR3 sequence: CASSLHDSNQPQHF. The DNA of the CDR3 is TGTGCCAGCAGCTTACACGATAGCAATCAGCCCCAGCATTTT.

This clonotype appeared a few times. The J gene is TRBJ2-7, the V gene TRBV20-1; 14 bases are a match to TRBD2. V lost 1 base to trimming and J lost 6 bases; unmatched junction nucleotides: 14. Germline loops: CDR1 DFQATT, CDR2 SNEGSKA (reference sequence). The CDR3 spans 18 residues. CDR3 sequence: CSARGRGVGTSGRGEQYF. In nucleotides, the CDR3 is TGCAGTGCTAGAGGAAGGGGTGTTGGGACTAGCGGGAGAGGCGAGCAGTACTTC.

This clonotype has only a few counts. This chain joins TRBV7-2 and TRBJ2-3, with 11 bases aligning to TRBD2. Per germline, CDR1 SGHTA and CDR2 FQGNSA. The CDR3 length is 14 residues. V shed 5 bases and J 6 bases; nucleotides not matched to a gene: 4. CDR3 in amino acids: CASSLLAGVDTQYF. The CDR3 nucleotides read TGTGCCAGCAGCCTACTAGCGGGGGTGGATACGCAGTATTTT.

In nucleotides, the CDR3 is TGTGCCAGCAGCGGACGGACTAACACTGAAGCTTTCTTT. It yields the protein CASSGRTNTEAFF. The chain couples TRBV7-2 to TRBJ1-1; no reliable D call. V was clipped by 5 bases and J by 2 bases, with 9 bases between them. This CDR3 spans 13 amino acids. CDR1 is SGHTA and CDR2 is FQGNSA in the germline V gene.

V gene TRBV4-1 combines with J gene TRBJ2-2; 8 nucleotides line up with TRBD1. Trimming cost V 0 bases and J 6 bases; bases outside gene matches: 15. Germline CDR1 is MGHRA and CDR2 is YSYEKL. The CDR3 has 19 amino acids. CDR3 coding DNA: TGCGCCAGCAGCCAAGAAAGGAATTTGGGCAGGGGGCATCCCGGGGAGCTGTTTTTT. It yields the protein CASSQERNLGRGHPGELFF.

CDR3 in DNA: TGCAGTGCTAGAGATCACAGGAAGGATGAAAAACTGTTTTTT. Translated: CSARDHRKDEKLFF. The chain recombines TRBV20-1 with TRBJ1-4, with D perhaps matching TRBD1 (5 bases). Trimming cost V 0 bases and J 6 bases, with 11 bases left between them. Germline CDR1 reads DFQATT; CDR2 reads SNEGSKA (reference sequence). The CDR3 consists of 14 residues.

V and J are TRBV7-8 and TRBJ1-5; the D is unclear. Germline CDR1 and CDR2: SGHVS and FQNEAQ. This CDR3 region has 12 residues. Deletions cut 8 bases from V and 7 bases from J, with 12 bases between. CDR3 coding DNA: TGTGCCAGCGGTAGGGATCAGCAGCCCCAGCATTTT. Protein: CASGRDQQPQHF.

This clonotype was detected only a few times. The chain joins TRBV18 to TRBJ1-2, with D possibly matching TRBD1 (5 bases). CDR3 length: 13 residues. V lost 2 bases, J lost 4 bases, and 8 bases lay in between. Germline loops: CDR1 KGHSH, CDR2 LQKENI. The CDR3 spells CASSPTDTYGYTF. The CDR3 DNA sequence: TGTGCCAGCTCACCAACGGACACCTATGGCTACACCTTC.

The table lists this clonotype with a count of one. This chain connects TRBV7-8 to TRBJ1-5; no definite D call. The length of the CDR3 is 17 residues. Trimming removed 2 bases from V and 0 bases from J, with 14 bases in between. CDR1 is SGHVS and CDR2 is FQNEAQ in the germline V gene. CDR3 region: CASSLFGPFYSNQPQHF. DNA for the CDR3: TGTGCCAGCAGCTTATTCGGTCCCTTTTATAGCAATCAGCCCCAGCATTTT.

V usage is TRBV12-3 or TRBV12-4 and J usage is TRBJ2-3; D tentatively fits TRBD1 or TRBD2 (5 bases each). The CDR3 length is 14 residues. The V end was cut by 3 bases, the J end by 0 bases, with 7 bases between. The CDR3 DNA follows: TGTGCCAGCAGTTTTTGGGGGAGCACAGATACGCAGTATTTT. Translation: CASSFWGSTDTQYF.

This chain links TRBV7-9 with TRBJ1-1; D is undetermined. V was shortened by 0 bases and J by 1 base, with 6 bases between the two germline ends. The germline V gene encodes CDR1 SEHNR and CDR2 FQNEAQ (reference sequence). The CDR3 consists of 14 residues. CDR3 protein: CASSLAMGNTEAFF. In nucleotides, the CDR3 is TGTGCCAGCAGCTTAGCGATGGGGAACACTGAAGCTTTCTTT.

The CDR3 reads CASSFSGGVTEAFF. Here the CDR3 DNA reads TGTGCCAGCAGCTTTTCGGGAGGGGTCACTGAAGCTTTCTTT. The chain uses TRBV7-3 and TRBJ1-1; TRBD1 might be the D (5 bases). This CDR3 is built from 14 residues. V was pared by 3 bases and J by 4 bases, with 12 bases between. Germline loops: CDR1 SGHTA, CDR2 FQGTGA.

The chain recombines TRBV20-1 with TRBJ1-1; D is possibly TRBD1 (5 bases). Germline CDR1 and CDR2: DFQATT and SNEGSKA (reference sequence). The CDR3 covers 12 residues. V lost 3 bases and J lost 11, with 16 bases in between. The CDR3 bases are TGCAGTGCTAGGCCTCCCGAGGACAAGGCTTTCTTT. Amino acids: CSARPPEDKAFF.

The J gene is TRBJ1-1, the V gene TRBV6-1, with TRBD1 as a possible D gene (6 bases). The V gene's germline CDR1 is MNHNS and CDR2 SASEGT. CDR3 length: 13 amino acids. V lost 8 bases, J lost 0 bases, and 10 bases lay in between. The chain's CDR3 is CASFGQMNTEAFF. DNA of the CDR3: TGTGCCAGCTTCGGACAGATGAACACTGAAGCTTTCTTT.

The rearrangement joins TRBV7-8 to TRBJ1-3; 8 bases are a match to TRBD1. Germline V gene lookup returns CDR1 SGHVS and CDR2 FQNEAQ. The CDR3 loop spans 12 amino acids. Unmatched junction bases numbered 4, after V lost 5 bases and J lost 10 bases. CDR3 nucleotide sequence: TGTGCCAGCAGCGTAGACAGGGGAACCATATATTTT. It specifies CASSVDRGTIYF.

This chain joins TRBV6-2 or TRBV6-3 and TRBJ2-5; 8 bases agree with TRBD1. V was pared by 2 bases and J by 7 bases, with 6 bases of the junction left unmatched. Germline values: CDR1 MNHEY, CDR2 SVGEGT. This CDR3 has 14 residues. The CDR3 protein is CASSYRRDRRTQYF. For the CDR3, the DNA is TGTGCCAGCAGTTACCGCCGGGACAGGAGGACCCAGTACTTC.

The table lists this clonotype with a count of one. The chain links TRBV30 to TRBJ1-2, with D possibly being TRBD1 (6 bases). Germline CDR1 reads GTSNPN; CDR2 reads SVGIG (reference sequence). The CDR3 loop spans 13 amino acids. V lost 0 bases and J lost 8, with 13 bases in between. Here the CDR3 DNA reads TGTGCCTGGAGTGTAGCAGGGGAGGGAGGCTACACCTTC. Protein sequence: CAWSVAGEGGYTF.

This clonotype was counted only a few times. The chain has TRBV28 and TRBJ1-5; 8 bases line up with TRBD1. Trimming took 11 bases from V and 7 from J; bases not matched to a gene: 13. Germline CDR1 reads MDHEN; CDR2 reads SYDVKM. The CDR3 consists of 14 residues. The DNA for the CDR3 is TGTGCCGCTAACACGGACAGGGAAGGACAGCCCCAGCATTTT. Protein sequence: CAANTDREGQPQHF.

The rearrangement uses TRBV7-8 and TRBJ2-1, with D possibly TRBD1 on 6 matching bases. Germline assignment: CDR1 SGHVS and CDR2 FQNEAQ. Trimming left V 3 bases short and J 1 base short, with 19 bases between. This CDR3 is built from 18 residues. The CDR3 loop is CASSLGRRYRVSYNEQFF. CDR3 sequence (DNA): TGTGCCAGCAGCTTGGGGCGGCGGTACAGGGTATCCTACAATGAGCAGTTCTTC.

The chain carries TRBV6-1 and TRBJ2-7; the D gene could be TRBD1 or TRBD2 (6 bases each). This CDR3 has 14 amino acids. CDR1 is MNHNS, CDR2 SASEGT, per germline. The V gene lost 11 bases and the J gene lost 2 bases, with 19 bases spanning the gap. This CDR3 reads CASGRGQGTYEQYF. CDR3 DNA sequence: TGTGCCTCCGGACGGGGGCAGGGAACCTACGAGCAGTACTTC.

This chain links TRBV7-2 with TRBJ2-1; D may be TRBD2 (5 bases). Germline CDR1 SGHTA, CDR2 FQGNSA. The V end was cut by 4 bases, the J end by 5 bases, with 15 bases between. This CDR3 is 15 amino acids long. The CDR3, as DNA: TGTGCCAGCAGCTCGAGGGTAGTCAAACACAATGAGCAGTTCTTC. This sequence encodes CASSSRVVKHNEQFF.

This chain joins TRBV7-2 and TRBJ1-1; 7 bases align to TRBD1. The V gene end was trimmed by 4 bases and the J gene end by 1 base; junction bases not matched to a gene: 6. The CDR3 loop spans 15 amino acids. The germline V gene encodes CDR1 SGHTA and CDR2 FQGNSA. Here the CDR3 DNA reads TGTGCCAGCAGCTCATTGGACAGGACGAACACTGAAGCTTTCTTT. It codes for CASSSLDRTNTEAFF.

V and J are TRBV5-1 and TRBJ2-1; D gene uncertain. This CDR3 spans 11 amino acids. Trimming stripped 5 bases from V and 4 bases from J, with 4 bases between. Germline CDR1 reads SGHRS; CDR2 reads YFSETQ. The chain's CDR3 is CASSIYNEQFF. The CDR3 DNA follows: TGCGCCAGCAGTATTTACAATGAGCAGTTCTTC.